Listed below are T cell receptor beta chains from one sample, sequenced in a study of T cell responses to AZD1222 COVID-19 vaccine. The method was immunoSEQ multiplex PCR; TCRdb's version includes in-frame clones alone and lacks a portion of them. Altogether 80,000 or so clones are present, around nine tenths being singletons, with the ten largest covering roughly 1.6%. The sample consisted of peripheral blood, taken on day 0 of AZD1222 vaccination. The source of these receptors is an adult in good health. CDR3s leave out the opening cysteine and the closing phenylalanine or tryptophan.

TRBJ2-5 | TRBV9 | ASSVGPVSGQETQY
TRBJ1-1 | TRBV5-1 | ASSLTGDTEAF
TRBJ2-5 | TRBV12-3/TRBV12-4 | ASSTLDRGLY
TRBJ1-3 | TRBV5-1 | ASSLVGSDSGNTIY
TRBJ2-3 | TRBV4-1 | ASSQDPGLDTQY
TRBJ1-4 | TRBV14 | ASSPSTGGGNEKLF
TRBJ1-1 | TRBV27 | ASQRPGQGRTEAF
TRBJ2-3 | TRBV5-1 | ASSRQGADTQY
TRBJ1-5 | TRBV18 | ASSPSEGGDQPQH
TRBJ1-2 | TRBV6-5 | ASSYSSTGWDYGYT
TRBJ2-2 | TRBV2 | ASSDRGISTGELF
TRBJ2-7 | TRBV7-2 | ASSLLGTEQY
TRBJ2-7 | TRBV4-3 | ASSQQGVLDEQY
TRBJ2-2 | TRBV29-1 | SVTPGQGNTGELF
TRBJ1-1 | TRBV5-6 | ASSLGGSNTEAF
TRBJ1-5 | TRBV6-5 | ASWGQGSNQPQH
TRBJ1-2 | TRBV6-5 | ASNAQGGNYGYT
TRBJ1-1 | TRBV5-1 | ASSPETGLGEAF
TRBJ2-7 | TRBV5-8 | ASSPSRRRRITYEQY
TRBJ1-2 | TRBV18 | ASSPASAVTTYGYT
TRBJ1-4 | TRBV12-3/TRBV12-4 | ASSLRQNEKLF
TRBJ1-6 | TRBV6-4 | ASREQRDSPLH
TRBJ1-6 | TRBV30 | AWSRQGYSPLH
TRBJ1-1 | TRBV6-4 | ASTRERTGRAEAF
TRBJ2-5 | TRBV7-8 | ASSTGLEETQY
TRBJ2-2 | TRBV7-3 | ASSSPATGELF
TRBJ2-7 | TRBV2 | ASSEIGLYEQY
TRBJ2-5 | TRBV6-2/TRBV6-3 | ASSSIGSGETQY
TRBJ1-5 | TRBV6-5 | ASSFLGRDQPQH
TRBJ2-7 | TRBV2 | ASTATGAYEQY
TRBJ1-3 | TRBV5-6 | ASSLVPGNTIY
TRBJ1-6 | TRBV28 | ASSPGQGNSPLH
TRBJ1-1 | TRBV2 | ASSSNPNTEAF
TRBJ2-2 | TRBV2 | ASSEGRRGTGELF
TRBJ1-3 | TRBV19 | ASSGRTGNTIY
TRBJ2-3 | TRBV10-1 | ASSEWGPAGGPIDTQY
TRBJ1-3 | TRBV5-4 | ASSLDRGSGNTIY
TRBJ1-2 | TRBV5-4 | ASSLPHGTGDGYT
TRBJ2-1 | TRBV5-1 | ASSRTSGRAYEQF
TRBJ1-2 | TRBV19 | ASSRSRDYGYT
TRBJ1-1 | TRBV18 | ASSPTEGTEAF
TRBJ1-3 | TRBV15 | ATRGESSGNTIY
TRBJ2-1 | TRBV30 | AQVGGVGNEQF
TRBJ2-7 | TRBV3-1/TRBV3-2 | ASSQAAEQY
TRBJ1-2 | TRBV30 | ARPTGGNGYT
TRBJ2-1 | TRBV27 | ASSSGLAGVRNEQF
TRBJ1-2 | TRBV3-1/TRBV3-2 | ASSQVETGYT
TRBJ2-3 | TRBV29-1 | SVVYQRGAGTDTQY